This TCR beta chain was profiled in a study of blood T cell repertoires in COVID-19. Followed longitudinally, the Seattle patients had been enrolled during active infection. In the study's own analysis: Using reference gene primer amplification, nucleated cell counts were estimated. Sequencing used immunoSEQ multiplex PCR; TCRdb keeps in-frame clones, though not all of them. That table gives V, J and clone size, and the DNA gave D and trimming. The sample comprises roughly 150,000 clones, around nine tenths of which are singletons, and 2% to 3% rests with the top ten. The CDR3 spans 15 residues. CDR1 and CDR2 from the germline V gene are SGHAT and FQNNGV. V was clipped by 5 bases and J by 5 bases, with 15 bases between them.

Sequences were obtained from peripheral blood. The chain combines TRBV11-2 with TRBJ2-2; D is possibly TRBD2 (6 bases). The clonotype was recovered from a woman aged 80 or older with COVID-19, enrolled during active disease. CDR3 in DNA: TGTGCCAGCAGCCCTAGGGGCGGGGTGACCGGGGAGCTGTTTTTT. Translated, it gives CASSPRGGVTGELFF.